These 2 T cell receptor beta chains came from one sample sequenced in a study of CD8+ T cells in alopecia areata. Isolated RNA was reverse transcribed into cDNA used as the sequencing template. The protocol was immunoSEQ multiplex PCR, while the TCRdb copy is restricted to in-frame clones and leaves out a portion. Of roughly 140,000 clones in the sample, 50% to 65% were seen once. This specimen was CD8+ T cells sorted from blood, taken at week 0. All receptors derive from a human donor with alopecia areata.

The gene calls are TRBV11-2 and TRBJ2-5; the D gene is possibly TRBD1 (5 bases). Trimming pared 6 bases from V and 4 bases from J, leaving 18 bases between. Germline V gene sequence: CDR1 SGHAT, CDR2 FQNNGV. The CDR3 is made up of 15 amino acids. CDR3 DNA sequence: TGTGCCAGCAGTCCGACAGCTCGTACGCTAGAGACCCAGTACTTC. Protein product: CASSPTARTLETQYF.

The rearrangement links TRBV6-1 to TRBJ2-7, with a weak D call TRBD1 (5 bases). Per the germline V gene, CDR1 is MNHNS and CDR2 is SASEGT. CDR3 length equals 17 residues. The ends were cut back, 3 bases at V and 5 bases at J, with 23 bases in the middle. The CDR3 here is CASSDYPRGRVPHEQYF. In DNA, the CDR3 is TGTGCCAGCAGTGACTACCCACGAGGCAGGGTGCCGCACGAGCAGTACTTC.